This T cell receptor (beta chain) was observed in a study of T cells in Graves' hyperthyroidism and ophthalmopathy. Across the whole study: Upon initial diagnosis and before any treatment, peripheral blood was collected.

What was amplified from RNA transcripts were TCR beta CDR3 regions. Primed by the HTBI set, a first-round RT-PCR was run on the TCR CDR3. TCRdb re-analysed the multiplex PCR reads in MiXCR, keeping a single row per CDR3 protein. The table includes around 400,000 distinct CDR3 sequences, 15% to 18% detected once. In patients aged 18 to 65, hyperthyroidism was newly diagnosed, with duration under 2 months. Patients showing uncontrolled infection, other autoimmune disease, pregnancy or lactation were ineligible. Regarding the study as a whole: Ophthalmopathy cases were set apart from stable hyperthyroidism by a 13 V-J model.

Trimming shortened V by 7 bases and J by 8 bases, and 17 bases separated the two germline ends. Germline V lookup: CDR1 MNHNS, CDR2 SASEGT. The CDR3 consists of 14 residues. This clonotype was picked up many times. What it binds is not known. The material sequenced was blood. The V and J genes are TRBV6-1 and TRBJ1-4, with D uncertain. This clonotype originated in a woman aged 18-35 years with Graves' hyperthyroidism that later progressed to Graves' ophthalmopathy. The CDR3 sequence: CASTLTGGEEKLFF. The CDR3 nucleotides read TGTGCCAGCACCCTGACTGGAGGCGAGGAAAAACTGTTTTTT.